The text below deals with one TCR beta chain. Its antigen has not been determined. Base qualities are not at hand, and no much larger clone is one base apart. The immunoSEQ Assay, a bias-controlled multiplex PCR, was used to amplify TCRbeta CDR3 regions from genomic DNA. Per the source publication's procedure: Within the assay, amplification of reference gene primers was used to estimate how many nucleated cells each sample contained. Sequence reads were collapsed and filtered to measure the absolute abundance of every unique TCRbeta CDR3 rearrangement. For each sample, productive Simpson clonality was calculated as the square root of Simpson's diversity index across productive rearrangements. TCRdb took over this immuneACCESS table, retaining in-frame rearrangements with V and J assigned. Such tables are incomplete; in checked studies, under half of the missing clones stem from an unresolved V gene, and the remainder is unexplained. V and J calls plus clone size are reproduced from that table; the DNA served to infer D and trimming. Across this sample there are 350,000 to 400,000 clones, with 88% seen only once. Less than 1.5% of the sample belongs to the ten largest clones.

In the germline V gene, CDR1 corresponds to MNHEY and CDR2 to SVGEGT. V is reduced by 2 bases and J by 2 bases, leaving a spacing of 16 bases between them. The CDR3 runs 16 amino acids, cysteine and phenylalanine included. The kept DNA is CDR3 alone, 48 bases in frame from the first base. Enrolling through a virtual design, the prospective study's participants ranged in age from roughly 18 to 100 years and lived across about two dozen United States geographic areas. To assign participants to cohorts, the prospective study relied on clinical history that participants themselves reported in a screening survey and a study questionnaire. Recovered participants in ImmuneRACE Cohort 3 were defined as having two consecutive negative NP/OP PCR tests, clearance from a healthcare professional, or resolution of symptoms. In the prospective study, mobile phlebotomists collected whole blood, serum and a nasopharyngeal or oropharyngeal swab from each participant. Participants in the prospective study had the option to provide additional blood draws and questionnaires over an approximately 2-month period. Blood samples from the prospective study were shipped frozen or at room temperature prior to DNA extraction.

These data belong to a study of blood T cell repertoires in COVID-19 (dated by TCRdb to the early 2020s). Some background on the complete study: Samples from collaborators originated in the United States, Italy and Spain and spanned both the acute and convalescent phases of COVID-19. Where HLA class I and class II types were available, the types were taken from metadata supplied by the sample provider, not from assay-based typing. The repertoires were released in a freely available public database intended as a resource for research on the immune response to SARS-CoV-2. The samples were drawn from the first 160 participants of the ongoing ImmuneRACE study and from about 1,200 subjects provided by 6 global collaborators. Deeply sampled blood TCRbeta repertoires from subjects exposed to, actively infected with, or recovered from COVID-19 were included in the dataset. Nearly every sample came with metadata listing a de-identified subject ID, COVID-19 status, age in years and sex. The material from the prospective study consisted of cDNA or gDNA derived from T cells, B-cell-depleted T cells, or PBMCs. General conclusions and limits of the study: Clinical and demographic metadata were provided uncurated, with the amount varying by source and participant.

The V and J segments used are TRBV6-2 or TRBV6-3 and TRBJ2-7; matching of 6 bases hints at TRBD1 as the D gene. This receptor was obtained from a young woman who had recovered from COVID-19. Sequenced sample: PBMCs or T cells enriched from blood (not recorded which). CDR3 region: CASSYQHRVVAYEQYF. The nucleotide sequence is TGTGCCAGCAGTTACCAACACAGGGTGGTTGCCTACGAGCAGTACTTC.